These 11 T cell receptor beta chains were all obtained from the same sample, sequenced in a study of shared clonotypes between healthy human individuals. The method was immunoSEQ multiplex PCR; TCRdb's version includes in-frame clones alone and lacks a portion of them. The sample has some 1,400,000 clones, roughly 96% seen once. Sequencing was performed on naive CD4+ T cells sorted from blood. Subset described: CD45RA+ positively selected. The source of these receptors is a young man in good health.

This chain links TRBV2 with TRBJ2-1; 8 positions agree with TRBD1. The germline CDR1 and CDR2 sequences are SNHLY and FYNNEI. V lost 6 bases and J lost 5; bases outside the gene matches: 12. This CDR3 is 16 amino acids long. CDR3 sequence: CASSVRRQGPDNEQFF. DNA for the CDR3: TGTGCCAGCAGCGTCCGTAGACAGGGGCCCGACAATGAGCAGTTCTTC.

The chain uses TRBV7-2 and TRBJ2-1; 7 bases are shared with TRBD2. Germline CDR1 is SGHTA and CDR2 is FQGNSA. This CDR3 comprises 19 residues. J was trimmed by 8 bases and V by 5 bases; bases with no gene match: 24. The CDR3 sequence: CASSPGLGGGSLAVHEQFF. In DNA, the CDR3 is TGTGCCAGCAGCCCGGGACTGGGAGGCGGGAGCCTAGCAGTCCATGAGCAGTTCTTC.

To note about this clone: The identical CDR3 is also encoded by other nucleotide sequences in the sample. The gene calls are TRBV2 and TRBJ2-3; D remains unclear. The germline V and J ends were trimmed by 6 bases and 1 base, with 5 bases remaining between them. Germline loops: CDR1 SNHLY, CDR2 FYNNEI. The CDR3 has 12 amino acids. The CDR3 region is CASRAGTDTQYF. DNA of the CDR3: TGTGCCAGCAGGGCAGGCACAGATACGCAGTATTTT.

Points on this clone: This CDR3 is also generated by other DNA sequences in the sample. The V call is TRBV18, the J call TRBJ2-5; D possibly corresponds to TRBD2 (6 bases). Germline loops: CDR1 KGHSH, CDR2 LQKENI. The CDR3 contains 13 residues. With 4 bases removed from V and 2 bases from J, the gap between germline ends came to 8 bases. The CDR3 spells CASSLGGQETQYF. The CDR3, as DNA: TGTGCCAGCTCACTGGGGGGACAAGAGACCCAGTACTTC. Full variable domain (outside the CDR3, taken from reference TRBV18 and TRBJ2-5): NAGVMQNPRHLVRRRGQEARLRCSPMKGHSHVYWYRQLPEEGLKFMVYLQKENIIDESGMPKERFSAEFPKEGPSILRIQQVVRGDSAAYFCASSLGGQETQYFGPGTRLLVL.

The chain employs TRBV29-1 and TRBJ2-7; 11 bases map to TRBD2. The ends lost 7 bases at V and 1 base at J; junction bases unmatched: 6. This CDR3 region has 14 residues. Germline lookup yields CDR1 SQVTM and CDR2 ANQGSEA. The chain's CDR3 is CSARSGRGSYEQYF. CDR3 bases: TGCAGCGCTCGTAGCGGGAGGGGGTCCTACGAGCAGTACTTC.

The V and J genes are TRBV19 and TRBJ2-7; maybe TRBD1 (6 bases). The CDR3 consists of 14 residues. Trimming took 3 bases from V and 5 from J, leaving 14 bases between them. Germline-derived CDR1 and CDR2 are LNHDA and SQIVND (reference sequence). The CDR3 loop is CASSINQGSHEQYF. CDR3 DNA sequence: TGTGCCAGTAGTATTAACCAGGGGTCCCACGAGCAGTACTTC.

V and J are TRBV2 and TRBJ1-1; 12 bases line up with TRBD1. Per germline, CDR1 SNHLY and CDR2 FYNNEI. The CDR3 is made up of 13 amino acids. The V and J ends lost 7 bases and 10 bases, in that order; junction bases with no gene match: 7. CDR3 in amino acids: CASIRGTGGRAFF. The CDR3 nucleotides read TGTGCCAGCATAAGGGGGACAGGGGGCAGAGCTTTCTTT.

The chain uses TRBV18 and TRBJ1-4, with D perhaps matching TRBD1 (5 bases). V was clipped by 2 bases and J by 0 bases, with 10 bases between them. The CDR3 is made up of 16 amino acids. Germline assignment: CDR1 KGHSH and CDR2 LQKENI. The CDR3 DNA sequence: TGTGCCAGCTCACCAACTGTGGGGGCAACTAATGAAAAACTGTTTTTT. Translation gives CASSPTVGATNEKLFF.

The genes are TRBV7-9 and TRBJ2-2, with no clear D. V was clipped by 5 bases and J by 2 bases, with 9 bases between them. Germline-derived CDR1 and CDR2 are SEHNR and FQNEAQ (reference sequence). The CDR3 consists of 14 residues. CDR3: CASSLLGNTGELFF. CDR3 DNA: TGTGCCAGCAGCCTACTGGGAAACACCGGGGAGCTGTTTTTT.

The chain recombines TRBV5-4 with TRBJ2-1; 9 positions match TRBD1. The ends lost 1 base at V and 6 bases at J; junction bases unmatched: 5. CDR1 and CDR2 (germline): SGHNT, YYREEE (reference sequence). The length of the CDR3 is 15 residues. In nucleotides, the CDR3 is TGTGCCAGCAGCTTGAGGGACAGGGTGGCCAATGAGCAGTTCTTC. As protein: CASSLRDRVANEQFF.

This clone has a handful of counts. V and J are TRBV9 and TRBJ1-1; unclear D gene. CDR3 size: 14 residues. The germline V and J ends were trimmed by 0 bases and 2 bases, with 8 bases remaining between them. Germline assignment: CDR1 SGDLS and CDR2 YYNGEE. The chain's CDR3 is CASSVAGSNTEAFF. The DNA for the CDR3 is TGTGCCAGCAGCGTAGCTGGAAGTAACACTGAAGCTTTCTTT.